The 31 T cell receptor beta chains presented below share a single source sample, sequenced in a study of T cell responses to AZD1222 COVID-19 vaccine. Clones were sequenced by immunoSEQ multiplex PCR, and TCRdb holds only the in-frame ones, with some missing. The sample includes fewer than 55,000 clones, 83% of them seen just once. The source material was peripheral blood, sampled on day 0 of AZD1222 vaccination. These receptors were obtained from an adult in good health.

The chain links TRBV14 to TRBJ1-6, with D perhaps TRBD1 (5 bases). The CDR3 consists of 16 residues. Germline V lookup: CDR1 SGHDN, CDR2 FVKESK. V was clipped by 0 bases and J by 7 bases, with 13 bases between them. The CDR3 loop reads CASSQEGGRANSPLHF. CDR3 coding DNA: TGTGCCAGCAGCCAAGAGGGCGGCAGGGCCAATTCACCCCTCCACTTT. The full variable domain, its missing parts supplied by reference TRBV14 and TRBJ1-6, is EAGVTQFPSHSVIEKGQTVTLRCDPISGHDNLYWYRRVMGKEIKFLLHFVKESKQDESGMPNNRFLAERTGGTYSTLKVQPAELEDSGVYFCASSQEGGRANSPLHFGNGTRLTVT.

The chain is built from TRBV4-1 and TRBJ2-5, with 8 bases lining up with TRBD1. The CDR3 has 15 residues. V trimming: 1 base; J trimming: 2 bases; junction bases outside the gene matches: 3. Germline-derived CDR1 and CDR2 are MGHRA and YSYEKL. The CDR3 DNA reads TGCGCCAGCAGCCAAGTCGGACAGGGACAAGAGACCCAGTACTTC. Amino acid sequence: CASSQVGQGQETQYF.

The chain joins TRBV4-1 to TRBJ2-5; 8 bases are shared with TRBD2. CDR1 is MGHRA and CDR2 is YSYEKL in the germline V gene. CDR3 length: 16 amino acids. Unmatched junction bases numbered 7, after V lost 4 bases and J lost 0 bases. The CDR3 reads CASSPRASGYQETQYF. The CDR3 coding sequence is TGCGCCAGCAGCCCCCGAGCTAGCGGGTACCAAGAGACCCAGTACTTC.

The J gene is TRBJ1-5, the V gene TRBV28; D uncertain. This CDR3 has 11 residues. Germline loops: CDR1 MDHEN, CDR2 SYDVKM. V shed 3 bases and J shed 5 bases, with 2 bases lying between them. The CDR3 reads CASSFDQPQHF. In DNA, the CDR3 is TGTGCCAGCAGTTTCGATCAGCCCCAGCATTTT.

The chain joins TRBV3-1 (or the pseudogene TRBV3-2) to TRBJ2-2, with TRBD2 matching 12 bases. CDR3 length equals 15 residues. Germline assignment: CDR1 LGHDT and CDR2 YNNKEL (reference sequence). V shed 1 base and J 6 bases; nucleotides not matched to a gene: 0. The DNA of the CDR3 is TGTGCCAGCAGCCAAGGACTAGCGGGAGCCGGGGAGCTGTTTTTT. Translation gives CASSQGLAGAGELFF.

The chain employs TRBV6-5 and TRBJ2-7, with TRBD2 matching 11 bases. The CDR3 runs 15 residues. Germline CDR1 and CDR2: MNHEY and SVGAGI. The J segment lost 3 bases and the V segment lost 6 bases, leaving 7 bases of the junction unmatched. CDR3 bases: TGTGCCAGCAGACCGACTAGCGGGGCCCACTACGAGCAGTACTTC. It specifies CASRPTSGAHYEQYF.

This rearrangement joins TRBV29-1 to TRBJ2-1, with 9 bases identical to TRBD2. This CDR3 region has 13 residues. With 8 bases clipped from V and 1 base from J, the junction kept 3 bases outside the gene matches. The V gene's germline CDR1 is SQVTM and CDR2 ANQGSEA. The CDR3 coding sequence is TGCAGCCTAGCGGGACTATCCTACAATGAGCAGTTCTTC. Protein sequence: CSLAGLSYNEQFF.

The table lists this clone with a few counts. The rearrangement uses TRBV27 and TRBJ1-5; 7 nucleotides agree with TRBD1. This CDR3 is built from 15 residues. CDR1 and CDR2 (germline): MNHEY, SMNVEV (reference sequence). The V and J ends lost 2 bases and 2 bases, in that order; junction bases with no gene match: 3. Written as DNA, the CDR3 is TGTGCCAGCAGTTTAGCCAGGGGGGGCAATCAGCCCCAGCATTTT. Amino acid sequence: CASSLARGGNQPQHF.

The DNA of the CDR3 is TGTGCCAGCAGTCCAGACAGGGAAGTAAATGAGCAGTTCTTC. Translated: CASSPDREVNEQFF. The chain uses TRBV28 and TRBJ2-1; 7 positions agree with TRBD1. The length of the CDR3 is 14 residues. CDR1 MDHEN and CDR2 SYDVKM come from the germline V gene. The trim removed 5 bases at V and 7 bases at J, leaving 8 bases unmatched.

The chain couples TRBV2 to TRBJ2-7; TRBD1 matches at 8 bases. The germline gives CDR1 SNHLY, CDR2 FYNNEI. The J segment lost 6 bases and the V segment lost 0 bases, leaving 7 bases of the junction unmatched. The CDR3 runs 15 residues. The CDR3 sequence is CASSEADRGPGEQYF. The CDR3 DNA reads TGTGCCAGCAGTGAAGCAGACAGGGGCCCTGGCGAGCAGTACTTC. The full variable domain, its missing parts supplied by reference TRBV2 and TRBJ2-7, is EPEVTQTPSHQVTQMGQEVILRCVPISNHLYFYWYRQILGQKVEFLVSFYNNEISEKSEIFDDQFSVERPDGSNFTLKIRSTKLEDSAMYFCASSEADRGPGEQYFGPGTRLTVT.

The rearrangement uses TRBV11-2 and TRBJ1-4; D is possibly TRBD1 (5 bases). The length of the CDR3 is 15 residues. Trimming removed 1 base from V and 3 bases from J, with 9 bases in between. The germline gives CDR1 SGHAT, CDR2 FQNNGV. The CDR3 is CASSLGVGANEKLFF. CDR3 DNA sequence: TGTGCCAGCAGCTTAGGGGTAGGGGCTAATGAAAAACTGTTTTTT.

This chain uses TRBV5-1 with TRBJ1-1; no clear D. Per the germline V gene, CDR1 is SGHRS and CDR2 is YFSETQ. The CDR3 has 15 residues. The V end was cut by 5 bases, the J end by 1 base, with 15 bases between. CDR3 loop: CASSSLPNPNTEAFF. CDR3 nucleotides: TGCGCCAGCAGTTCGCTCCCTAACCCGAACACTGAAGCTTTCTTT.

V usage is TRBV29-1 and J usage is TRBJ2-5, with D tentatively TRBD2 (5 bases). Between the trimmed V and J ends, which lost 4 bases and 9 bases, there was a span of 18 bases. Germline-derived CDR1 and CDR2 are SQVTM and ANQGSEA. This CDR3 comprises 13 residues. CDR3 loop: CSVVSRSGVAQYF. CDR3 sequence (DNA): TGCAGCGTTGTCTCGCGGTCCGGGGTGGCCCAGTACTTC.

The V call is TRBV12-3 or TRBV12-4, the J call TRBJ1-2, with 8 bases identical to TRBD1. V was pared by 6 bases and J by 14 bases, with 11 bases of the junction left unmatched. This CDR3 spans 12 amino acids. This CDR3 reads CASSPGGAVCTF. CDR3 bases: TGTGCCAGCAGCCCAGGGGGCGCGGTCTGTACCTTC.

This chain connects TRBV5-8 to TRBJ1-2; D unclear. The V gene's germline CDR1 is SGHTS and CDR2 YDEGEE. The CDR3 is made up of 12 amino acids. V lost 3 bases to trimming and J lost 6 bases, with 9 bases between them. CDR3 loop: CASSYDWDGYTF. The CDR3 nucleotides are TGTGCCAGCAGCTACGATTGGGATGGCTACACCTTC.

This clone came up a few times. The chain has TRBV28 and TRBJ2-1; D might be TRBD1 (6 bases). This CDR3 is 16 amino acids long. CDR1 MDHEN and CDR2 SYDVKM come from the germline V gene. V gave up 6 bases and J gave up 9 bases, with 24 bases separating them. The CDR3 spells CASSPQGASRGVEQFF. CDR3 DNA sequence: TGTGCCAGCAGCCCACAGGGAGCCAGCCGAGGTGTTGAGCAGTTCTTC.

This clone was picked up a small number of times. The chain carries TRBV7-9 and TRBJ1-4, with D perhaps matching TRBD1 (5 bases). The germline V gene encodes CDR1 SEHNR and CDR2 FQNEAQ (reference sequence). This CDR3 comprises 15 residues. With 5 bases removed from V and 0 bases from J, the gap between germline ends came to 10 bases. Here the CDR3 reads CASSPTQATNEKLFF. Written as DNA, the CDR3 is TGTGCCAGCAGCCCTACACAGGCAACTAATGAAAAACTGTTTTTT.

The V gene is TRBV5-6, the J gene TRBJ2-3; possibly TRBD1 for D (5 bases). Looked up from germline, CDR1 is SGHDT and CDR2 is YYEEEE. This CDR3 region has 14 residues. V was clipped by 0 bases and J by 6 bases, with 11 bases between them. CDR3 loop: CASSLGQIRDTQYF. CDR3 in DNA: TGTGCCAGCAGCTTGGGACAGATACGCGATACGCAGTATTTT.

This chain links TRBV21-1 with TRBJ1-2. TRBV21-1 is assigned pseudogene status. CDR3 length equals 15 residues. The CDR3 sequence: CASSNAGDSPGGYTF. CDR3 bases: TGTGCCAGCAGCAATGCCGGGGACTCCCCTGGAGGCTACACCTTC.

This clone was observed a handful of times. The V call is TRBV6-2 or TRBV6-3, the J call TRBJ1-5; weak D call: TRBD1 (6 bases). Germline CDR1 reads MNHEY; CDR2 reads SVGEGT. Trimming took off 5 bases at V and 2 bases at J, with 13 bases between the two ends. The CDR3 spans 15 residues. CDR3 DNA sequence: TGTGCCAGCAGTCCGGCAGGGGCTGGCAATCAGCCCCAGCATTTT. The encoded protein is CASSPAGAGNQPQHF.

Regarding this clone: At one end, the junction sequence differs from germline, possibly due to a read error. This sequence joins TRBV29-1 and TRBJ1-4; 11 bases match TRBD1. This CDR3 contains 14 residues. From germline, CDR1 is SQVTM and CDR2 ANQGSEA. CDR3 loop: CSAQGQGANGKLFF. The CDR3 DNA is TGCAGCGCACAAGGACAGGGGGCGAATGGAAAACTGTTTTTT. The complete variable domain, with remaining parts taken from reference TRBV29-1 and TRBJ1-4, reads SAVISQKPSRDICQRGTSLTIQCQVDSQVTMMFWYRQQPGQSLTLIATANQGSEATYESGFVIDKFPISRPNLTFSTLTVSNMSPEDSSIYLCSAQGQGANGKLFFGSGTQLSVL.

The J gene is TRBJ2-1, the V gene TRBV19; 11 bases line up with TRBD2. This CDR3 spans 15 amino acids. CDR1 and CDR2 (germline): LNHDA, SQIVND (reference sequence). The V gene end was trimmed by 7 bases and the J gene end by 4 bases; junction bases not matched to a gene: 6. The CDR3 nucleotides read TGTGCCAGTACCGCACTAGCGGGAGTTTACAATGAGCAGTTCTTC. Its translation is CASTALAGVYNEQFF.

The V and J genes are TRBV10-3 and TRBJ1-5, with D uncertain. The germline V gene has CDR1 ENHRY and CDR2 SYGVKD. The CDR3 is 12 residues long. V lost 4 bases, J lost 4 bases, and 5 bases lay in between. The CDR3 here is CAISGNNQPQHF. CDR3 coding DNA: TGTGCCATCAGTGGCAATAATCAGCCCCAGCATTTT.

J is TRBJ1-2 and V is TRBV6-6; TRBD1 aligns across 9 bases. The CDR3 contains 14 residues. With 5 bases clipped from V and 8 bases from J, the junction kept 9 bases outside the gene matches. Germline V gene lookup returns CDR1 MNHNY and CDR2 SVGAGI (reference sequence). The CDR3 region is CASSRSKGQGGYTF. CDR3 bases: TGTGCCAGCAGTCGTTCTAAGGGACAGGGAGGCTACACCTTC.

The CDR3 reads CASSILRGSNQPQHF. CDR3 sequence (DNA): TGTGCCAGTAGTATATTGAGGGGTAGCAATCAGCCCCAGCATTTT. The chain uses TRBV19 and TRBJ1-5; tentatively, D is TRBD1 (5 bases). The germline CDR1 and CDR2 sequences are LNHDA and SQIVND (reference sequence). The CDR3 extends over 15 amino acids. V was clipped by 2 bases and J by 0 bases, with 8 bases between them. The whole variable domain, filled in from reference TRBV19 and TRBJ1-5, reads DGGITQSPKYLFRKEGQNVTLSCEQNLNHDAMYWYRQDPGQGLRLIYYSQIVNDFQKGDIAEGYSVSREKKESFPLTVTSAQKNPTAFYLCASSILRGSNQPQHFGDGTRLSIL.

The chain uses TRBV14 and TRBJ1-6, with 7 bases aligning to TRBD1. This CDR3 is 15 amino acids long. V lost 1 base, J lost 9 bases, and 6 bases stayed unmatched. The germline CDR1 and CDR2 sequences are SGHDN and FVKESK. The CDR3 here is CASSQVGGGVSPLHF. CDR3 bases: TGTGCCAGCAGCCAAGTAGGAGGGGGCGTTTCACCCCTCCACTTT.

The V gene is TRBV5-4, the J gene TRBJ1-2; 9 bases line up with TRBD1. Germline trimming cut 4 bases from V and 2 bases from J; bases unmatched to any gene: 6. Looked up from germline, CDR1 is SGHNT and CDR2 is YYREEE (reference sequence). The CDR3 is 15 amino acids. The CDR3, as DNA: TGTGCCAGCAGCACCCCCGACAGGGGGAACTATGGCTACACCTTC. Translation gives CASSTPDRGNYGYTF.

The chain uses TRBV13 and TRBJ2-7; D gene ambiguous. The CDR3 has 14 residues. The germline V gene encodes CDR1 PRHDT and CDR2 FYEKMQ (reference sequence). Between the trimmed V and J ends, which lost 0 bases and 0 bases, there was a span of 6 bases. This CDR3 is CASSLGGSSYEQYF. In DNA form, the CDR3 reads TGTGCCAGCAGCTTAGGGGGGTCCTCCTACGAGCAGTACTTC.

This CDR3 reads CASSLEGASPYEQYF. DNA of the CDR3: TGCGCCAGCAGCTTGGAGGGGGCTTCCCCCTACGAGCAGTACTTC. The V gene is TRBV5-1, the J gene TRBJ2-7, with 7 bases lining up with TRBD1. The CDR3 sequence is 15 residues long. The germline gives CDR1 SGHRS, CDR2 YFSETQ. J lost 2 bases, V lost 0 bases, and 5 bases had no gene match.

This sequence joins TRBV6-1 and TRBJ2-5; the D is unclear. The V end was cut by 3 bases, the J end by 5 bases, with 10 bases between. From germline, CDR1 is MNHNS and CDR2 SASEGT. CDR3 length: 13 residues. CDR3 nucleotides: TGTGCCAGCAGTGAGGCCGTAATGGAGACCCAGTACTTC. Translated: CASSEAVMETQYF.

This sequence joins TRBV6-1 and TRBJ1-2; 8 bases fit TRBD1. CDR3 size: 16 residues. Germline V gene data show CDR1 as MNHNS and CDR2 as SASEGT. V gave up 2 bases and J gave up 1 base; unmatched junction bases: 6. The CDR3: CASSEWETGDNYGYTF. The DNA for the CDR3 is TGTGCCAGCAGTGAATGGGAGACAGGGGATAACTATGGCTACACCTTC.